The T cell receptor (beta chain) under discussion was sequenced for a study of human T cells and chemical hapten exposure. For the study at large: Variability of per-sample TCR yields stemmed mainly from small differences in pooled library volume. General observations from the study: Once DPC sensitization occurred, TCRs above 1 in 1000 frequency showed no change.

Trimming pared 1 base from V and 5 bases from J, leaving 12 bases between. Per germline, CDR1 DFQATT and CDR2 SNEGSKA (reference sequence). The CDR3 has 13 amino acids. This clonotype has at least ten counts. Its antigen is not known. Time point reported: pre-sensitization, week 0. Described treatment: therapeutic diphenylcyclopropenone sensitization with weekly scalp DPC. Unfractionated whole blood yielded total RNA. At patch-test visits, sampling came before the patch test. Library construction involved attaching unique molecular identifiers to individual cDNA molecules, which allowed quantitative, reproducible TCR counting. TCRdb processed the RACE reads anew with MiXCR; each CDR3 protein has one entry. The data contain about 30,000 distinct CDR3 sequences, approximately 10% of them singletons.

Here the sequenced sample was whole blood, taken in connection with sensitization to the hapten diphenylcyclopropenone (DPC). The chain carries TRBV20-1 and TRBJ2-7; D call uncertain. The sequence was obtained from a man aged 45 to 65 with alopecia areata. Some clones in this sample may be carry-over from other donors' samples. The CDR3 reads CSARAPNGHEQYF. The CDR3 DNA reads TGCAGTGCTAGAGCGCCTAACGGGCACGAGCAGTACTTC.